These 29 T cell receptor beta chains were all obtained from the same sample, sequenced in a study of Graves' ophthalmopathy and Graves' hyperthyroidism. Amplified TCR beta CDR3 regions were obtained using RNA transcripts as template. Scientists carried out first-round RT-PCR using HTBI primers and then a second-round multiplex PCR. TCRdb re-derived calls from the multiplex PCR reads in MiXCR, one entry per CDR3 protein. Among approximately 700,000 distinct CDR3 sequences listed, about 38% were seen once. Sequencing was done on a sample of peripheral blood. The source is an adult man with Graves' ophthalmopathy.

The chain joins TRBV29-1 to TRBJ1-1; the match to TRBD1 covers 8 bases. The germline V gene encodes CDR1 SQVTM and CDR2 ANQGSEA. CDR3 length equals 10 residues. V was clipped by 8 bases and J by 11 bases; unmatched bases: 7. In DNA form, the CDR3 reads TGCAGCATTAGGACAGGGAGCGCTTTCTTT. This gives the protein CSIRTGSAFF.

This clonotype was seen more than once but under ten times. A junction boundary mismatches the germline segment, possibly from a read error. This chain connects TRBV9 to TRBJ1-2; 8 bases are shared with TRBD1. The CDR3 has 17 residues. Germline loops: CDR1 SGDLS, CDR2 YYNGEE. For the CDR3, the DNA is TGTGCCAACAGCCGTTCCCTAAGCCCGGGACAGGCTTATGGCTACACCTTC. Encoded protein: CANSRSLSPGQAYGYTF.

This clonotype occurred many times. The chain carries TRBV9 and TRBJ2-7; no reliable D call. The CDR3 loop spans 12 amino acids. CDR1 SGDLS and CDR2 YYNGEE come from the germline V gene. Trimming took off 0 bases at V and 6 bases at J, with 7 bases between the two ends. The DNA of the CDR3 is TGTGCCAGCAGCGTAGCGCATGGCGAGCAGTACTTC. Translation gives CASSVAHGEQYF.

This chain links TRBV10-3 with TRBJ1-2, with D perhaps TRBD1 (5 bases). Between the trimmed V and J ends, which lost 6 bases and 6 bases, there was a span of 11 bases. This CDR3 is built from 12 residues. Looked up from germline, CDR1 is ENHRY and CDR2 is SYGVKD. In nucleotides, the CDR3 is TGTGCCATCAGGGGGGGGGTAGATGGCTACACCTTC. It codes for CAIRGGVDGYTF.

This clonotype has ten or more counts. DNA of the CDR3: TGTGCCACCAGCAGAGATACTACAGGGCGGTGGAACGGCTACACCTTC. Translated: CATSRDTTGRWNGYTF. This chain links TRBV15 with TRBJ1-2; D is perhaps TRBD1 (6 bases). The CDR3 is 16 residues long. The V gene's germline CDR1 is LNHNV and CDR2 YYDKDF (reference sequence). Trimming removed 0 bases at V and 8 bases at J, with 19 bases between.

This clonotype was counted ten times or more. CDR3 residues: CASSLLGGSNYEQYF. The CDR3 nucleotides are TGTGCCAGCAGCTTATTGGGCGGGAGCAACTACGAGCAGTACTTC. The chain links TRBV7-2 to TRBJ2-7, with TRBD2 matching over 7 bases. This CDR3 region has 15 residues. Germline CDR1 reads SGHTA; CDR2 reads FQGNSA. V trimming: 2 bases; J trimming: 3 bases; junction bases outside the gene matches: 7.

This clonotype was seen repeatedly, ten times or more. V and J are TRBV19 and TRBJ2-7, with D perhaps matching TRBD1 (6 bases). This CDR3 has 13 amino acids. V lost 5 bases, J lost 3 bases, and 11 bases lay in between. In germline, CDR1 is LNHDA, CDR2 SQIVND (reference sequence). CDR3 in amino acids: CASSAGTLYEQYF. The DNA of the CDR3 is TGTGCCAGTAGTGCCGGGACACTCTACGAGCAGTACTTC.

There are a few counts of this clonotype. This may stem from a read error, because a much larger clone lies one nucleotide away. The V and J genes are TRBV20-1 and TRBJ1-1; no definite D call. With 6 bases removed from V and 5 bases from J, the gap between germline ends came to 10 bases. This CDR3 contains 11 residues. Germline V CDR1 and CDR2: DFQATT, SNEGSKA (reference sequence). The CDR3 loop reads CSADRYTEAFF. The CDR3 coding sequence is TGCAGTGCCGACCGATATACTGAAGCTTTCTTT.

The sample holds a few counts of this clonotype. Sequence at one end of the junction differs from germline and may be a read error. The chain links TRBV7-9 to TRBJ1-5; 11 bases map to TRBD1. Germline loops: CDR1 SEHNR, CDR2 FQNEAQ (reference sequence). The CDR3 spans 15 residues. CDR3 coding DNA: TGCGCCAGCAGCCGGGGGGACAGGGGGTCTCAGCCCCAGCATTTT. It specifies CASSRGDRGSQPQHF. The full variable domain, with the rest looked up from reference TRBV7-9 and TRBJ1-5, is DTGVSQNPRHKITKRGQNVTFRCDPISEHNRLYWYRQTLGQGPEFLTYFQNEAQLEKSRLLSDRFSAERPKGSFSTLEIQRTEQGDSAMYLCASSRGDRGSQPQHFGDGTRLSIL.

The chain couples TRBV7-9 to TRBJ1-1, with D maybe TRBD1 (6 bases). Germline V gene data show CDR1 as SEHNR and CDR2 as FQNEAQ (reference sequence). V was cut by 5 bases and J by 4 bases, with 11 bases left in between. The CDR3 is 13 residues long. CDR3 protein: CASSVHRATEAFF. In DNA, the CDR3 is TGTGCCAGCAGCGTTCACAGGGCCACTGAAGCTTTCTTT.

There are many counts of this clonotype. The genes are TRBV24-1 and TRBJ2-7; the D is unclear. Germline V gives CDR1 KGHDR, CDR2 SFDVKD. Trimming removed 3 bases from V and 1 base from J, with 6 bases in between. The CDR3 is made up of 13 amino acids. Here the CDR3 reads CATSDERSYEQYF. For the CDR3, the DNA is TGTGCCACCAGTGATGAGAGATCCTACGAGCAGTACTTC.

This chain uses TRBV7-9 with TRBJ1-3; D unclear. The V end was cut by 4 bases, the J end by 0 bases, with 4 bases between. The germline gives CDR1 SEHNR, CDR2 FQNEAQ (reference sequence). The CDR3 loop spans 13 amino acids. This CDR3 reads CASSSISGNTIYF. In nucleotides, the CDR3 is TGTGCCAGCAGCTCCATCTCTGGAAACACCATATATTTT.

This clonotype came up a few times. This chain links TRBV6-5 with TRBJ2-7; TRBD2 agrees at 9 bases. Germline CDR1 reads MNHEY; CDR2 reads SVGAGI. Trimming took 1 base from V and 6 from J; bases not matched to a gene: 1. CDR3 length equals 13 residues. The CDR3 sequence is CASSYFSGSEQYF. CDR3 nucleotides: TGTGCCAGCAGTTACTTTAGCGGGAGCGAGCAGTACTTC.

A remark on this clonotype: A much larger clone is a single base away; this may be a read error. The chain carries TRBV7-9 and TRBJ1-2, with D uncertain. Trimming cost V 5 bases and J 2 bases, with 15 bases left between them. The length of the CDR3 is 15 residues. Germline V gene lookup returns CDR1 SEHNR and CDR2 FQNEAQ (reference sequence). Here the CDR3 DNA reads TGTGCCAGCAGCGAGACACAAGCCGGGAACTATGGCTACACCTTC. It specifies CASSETQAGNYGYTF.

This clonotype was seen ten or more times. CDR3 protein: CASSLGGRDYGYTF. CDR3 nucleotide sequence: TGTGCCAGCAGCTTAGGGGGGAGAGATTATGGCTACACCTTC. The rearrangement links TRBV7-9 to TRBJ1-2, with a weak D call TRBD1 (5 bases). The length of the CDR3 is 14 residues. Looked up from germline, CDR1 is SEHNR and CDR2 is FQNEAQ (reference sequence). With 1 base removed from V and 5 bases from J, the gap between germline ends came to 11 bases.

The chain links TRBV19 to TRBJ2-7, with 7 bases identical to TRBD1. The CDR3 consists of 13 residues. CDR1 and CDR2 from the germline V gene are LNHDA and SQIVND (reference sequence). Unmatched junction bases numbered 10, after V lost 2 bases and J lost 12 bases. DNA of the CDR3: TGTGCCAGTAGTATAACAGGGGACGCTACCCGGTACTTC. This encodes CASSITGDATRYF.

This clonotype was found a few times. The CDR3: CASSSGASGYTF. DNA for the CDR3: TGTGCCAGCAGTTCTGGGGCGAGCGGCTACACCTTC. This chain uses TRBV2 with TRBJ1-2; TRBD1 is a possible D gene (5 bases). V was cut by 5 bases and J by 8 bases, with 12 bases left in between. The CDR3 has 12 amino acids. Per the germline V gene, CDR1 is SNHLY and CDR2 is FYNNEI.

This clonotype occurred once. The chain has TRBV5-4 and TRBJ1-5; D is unresolved. The CDR3 has 16 amino acids. Deletions cut 2 bases from V and 6 bases from J, with 18 bases between. Germline values: CDR1 SGHNT, CDR2 YYREEE (reference sequence). The CDR3 region is CASSFSGEVPPQPQHF. CDR3 nucleotide sequence: TGTGCCAGCAGCTTTAGCGGAGAGGTGCCCCCTCAGCCCCAGCATTTT.

This clonotype has only a few counts. The chain recombines TRBV5-6 with TRBJ2-5, with 9 bases lining up with TRBD2. Trimming took 0 bases from V and 6 from J; bases not matched to a gene: 6. This CDR3 has 15 amino acids. Germline CDR1 SGHDT, CDR2 YYEEEE. The CDR3 region has the DNA TGTGCCAGCAGCTTGGCAGCGGGAGGATGGAAGACCCAGTACTTC. Translation: CASSLAAGGWKTQYF.

This clonotype was seen many times. The genes are TRBV9 and TRBJ1-4, with D perhaps TRBD1 (6 bases). The CDR3 has 14 residues. Germline CDR1 SGDLS, CDR2 YYNGEE. Trimming pared 3 bases from V and 5 bases from J, leaving 11 bases between. The chain's CDR3 is CASSDTGQNEKLFF. CDR3 DNA sequence: TGTGCCAGCAGCGACACCGGACAGAATGAAAAACTGTTTTTT.

The table lists this clonotype with a few counts. The chain joins TRBV25-1 to TRBJ1-4, with TRBD1 as a possible D gene (5 bases). Trimming removed 8 bases at V and 8 bases at J, with 21 bases between. Per germline, CDR1 MGHDK and CDR2 SYGVNS. CDR3 length: 15 amino acids. This CDR3 is CASSPPSGEGEKLFF. Here the CDR3 DNA reads TGTGCCAGCTCACCACCGTCGGGGGAAGGGGAAAAACTGTTTTTT.

This clonotype was seen at least ten times. The V call is TRBV10-3, the J call TRBJ2-5; D gene unclear. Looked up from germline, CDR1 is ENHRY and CDR2 is SYGVKD. V lost 2 bases to trimming and J lost 5 bases, with 15 bases between them. The CDR3 covers 15 residues. For the CDR3, the DNA is TGTGCCATCAGTGAGGTGAAGGGTCTGGTTGAGACCCAGTACTTC. It codes for CAISEVKGLVETQYF.

This clonotype has a count of ten or more. The chain links TRBV7-2 to TRBJ2-7; 9 nucleotides match TRBD2. CDR1 and CDR2 from the germline V gene are SGHTA and FQGNSA. After removal of 3 bases from V and 7 bases from J, the junction contained 7 bases not matched to a gene. CDR3 size: 14 residues. The CDR3, as DNA: TGTGCCAGCAGCTTTGCGGGAGGGCCGCGAGAGCAGTACTTC. This sequence encodes CASSFAGGPREQYF.

The rearrangement uses TRBV6-6 and TRBJ1-1; D may be TRBD1 (6 bases). There are 12 residues in the CDR3. The V and J ends lost 10 bases and 3 bases respectively, with 12 bases between them. Germline loops: CDR1 MNHNY, CDR2 SVGAGI (reference sequence). CDR3 nucleotides: TGTGCCACCCACGGACAGCACACTGAAGCTTTCTTT. This sequence encodes CATHGQHTEAFF.

The chain employs TRBV12-3 or TRBV12-4 and TRBJ2-6, with D tentatively TRBD2 (6 bases). The CDR3 totals 19 residues. Between the trimmed V and J ends, which lost 1 base and 0 bases, there was a span of 16 bases. This CDR3 is CASSLGGRDSHSGANVLTF. The CDR3 DNA reads as TGTGCCAGCAGTTTAGGGGGTCGGGACTCACACTCTGGGGCCAACGTCCTGACTTTC.

This clonotype was seen only once. A much larger clone lies a single base off, so this may be a read error. This chain joins TRBV25-1 and TRBJ1-2, with 7 bases matching TRBD1. This CDR3 contains 16 residues. Germline CDR1 and CDR2: MGHDK and SYGVNS. CDR3 nucleotides: TGTGCCAGCAGCCCGATGAGGGACAGCACTAACTATGGCCACACCTTC. It is translated as CASSPMRDSTNYGHTF.

V is TRBV4-2 and J is TRBJ1-5; D unresolved. Germline loops: CDR1 LGHNA, CDR2 YNFKEQ. The CDR3 is 15 amino acids. V was clipped by 0 bases and J by 2 bases, with 8 bases between them. The CDR3 DNA reads as TGTGCCAGCAGCCAAGAGTACGGGGGCAATCAGCCCCAGCATTTT. Amino acid sequence: CASSQEYGGNQPQHF.

The CDR3 reads CASSSSGTSENSYEQYF. The CDR3 nucleotides are TGTGCCAGCAGCTCTTCCGGGACTAGCGAAAACTCCTACGAGCAGTACTTC. V and J are TRBV7-8 and TRBJ2-7, with 10 bases lining up with TRBD2. The junction had 9 bases not matched to a gene; V was cut back by 4 bases and J by 0 bases. The CDR3 has 17 residues. CDR1 is SGHVS and CDR2 is FQNEAQ in the germline V gene.

The genes are TRBV19 and TRBJ2-2; TRBD2 matches at 12 bases. Trimming at V came to 4 bases and at J to 4 bases, leaving 1 base not matched to a gene. The CDR3 has 15 amino acids. The V gene's germline CDR1 is LNHDA and CDR2 SQIVND (reference sequence). Here the CDR3 reads CASSTSGGATGELFF. The CDR3 bases are TGTGCCAGTAGTACTAGCGGGGGGGCCACCGGGGAGCTGTTTTTT. Using reference TRBV19 and TRBJ2-2 for the parts outside the CDR3, the full variable domain is DGGITQSPKYLFRKEGQNVTLSCEQNLNHDAMYWYRQDPGQGLRLIYYSQIVNDFQKGDIAEGYSVSREKKESFPLTVTSAQKNPTAFYLCASSTSGGATGELFFGEGSRLTVL.